Following are 23 T cell receptor beta chains from one sample sequenced in a study of prognosis after radiotherapy for stage I lung cancer. Starting from genomic DNA, TCR beta CDR3 was amplified through two-round multiplex PCR. Primers specific to each TRBV and TRBJ gene drove first-round PCR. A single record per CDR3 protein comes from TCRdb applying MiXCR to the multiplex PCR reads. In the table there are around 51,000 distinct CDR3 sequences, 30% to 40% of which are singletons. Material: PBMCs, obtained before or after stereotactic body radiation therapy (not recorded which). All receptors derive from a donor over 45 with non-small cell lung cancer.

This clonotype showed up many times. The chain links TRBV20-1 to TRBJ2-2; D perhaps matches TRBD2 (7 bases). The CDR3 runs 17 residues. Germline lookup yields CDR1 DFQATT and CDR2 SNEGSKA (reference sequence). V was shortened by 2 bases and J by 3 bases, with 19 bases between the two germline ends. CDR3 amino acids: CSARKGGGSPDTGELFF. The CDR3 region has the DNA TGCAGTGCTAGAAAGGGGGGGGGGAGCCCGGACACCGGGGAGCTGTTTTTT.

In the case of this clonotype: A much larger clone lies one base from this, so it may be a read error. The chain joins TRBV7-9 to TRBJ1-1; the D is unclear. V gave up 2 bases and J gave up 1 base, with 14 bases separating them. The germline gives CDR1 SEHNR, CDR2 FQNEAQ (reference sequence). The CDR3 contains 16 residues. CDR3 sequence (DNA): TGTGCCAGCAGCTTACAGTGCGGGTTGAGGAACACTGAAGCTTTCTTT. It is translated as CASSLQCGLRNTEAFF.

This clonotype was observed many times. The chain links TRBV20-1 to TRBJ2-1, with a weak D call TRBD2 (5 bases). Germline V lookup: CDR1 DFQATT, CDR2 SNEGSKA (reference sequence). This CDR3 region has 15 residues. The V end was cut by 6 bases, the J end by 0 bases, with 15 bases between. For the CDR3, the DNA is TGCAGTGCCCCATCGGGCGGGCACTCCTACAATGAGCAGTTCTTC. Amino acids: CSAPSGGHSYNEQFF.

This clonotype occurred many times. This chain uses TRBV9 with TRBJ2-2; 12 bases are a match to TRBD2. This CDR3 has 19 residues. After removal of 0 bases from V and 5 bases from J, the junction contained 11 bases not matched to a gene. Germline V gives CDR1 SGDLS, CDR2 YYNGEE. CDR3 amino acids: CASSVGLAGAWVVTGELFF. CDR3 sequence (DNA): TGTGCCAGCAGCGTAGGACTAGCGGGAGCTTGGGTTGTGACCGGGGAGCTGTTTTTT.

This clonotype has only one observation. The chain has TRBV5-4 and TRBJ2-7, with D possibly matching TRBD2 (5 bases). Germline V gives CDR1 SGHNT, CDR2 YYREEE (reference sequence). V lost 2 bases and J 10 bases, leaving 19 bases between the germline ends. The CDR3 contains 14 residues. Written as DNA, the CDR3 is TGTGCCAGCAGCTTAGGTGGGAGAAGCGATACCCAGTACTTC. This translates into CASSLGGRSDTQYF.

A word on this clonotype: A single base is all that separates this from a far larger clone, so a read error is likely. The V gene is TRBV6-9, the J gene TRBJ2-1; D unclear. Germline V CDR1 and CDR2: MNHGY, SVAAGI. Trimming left V 7 bases short and J 6 bases short, with 10 bases between. The CDR3 spans 12 residues. The CDR3 here is CASIYGFNEQFF. CDR3 bases: TGTGCCAGCATTTACGGTTTCAATGAGCAGTTCTTC.

Sample share makes this clonotype medium-sized. This chain links TRBV7-2 with TRBJ2-7; D not resolved. V was shortened by 1 base and J by 4 bases, with 14 bases between the two germline ends. CDR1 and CDR2 from the germline V gene are SGHTA and FQGNSA. The length of the CDR3 is 15 residues. DNA for the CDR3: TGTGCCAGCAGCTTAGTCCGGGTTGGGTCTTACGAGCAGTACTTC. It codes for CASSLVRVGSYEQYF.

This clonotype was found many times. This chain links TRBV10-3 with TRBJ2-3, with D unclear. The V end was cut by 1 base, the J end by 0 bases, with 5 bases between. The CDR3 is 14 residues long. CDR1 is ENHRY, CDR2 SYGVKD, per germline. The CDR3 DNA follows: TGTGCCATCAGTGAGTTGACGAGCACAGATACGCAGTATTTT. It specifies CAISELTSTDTQYF.

The chain couples TRBV28 to TRBJ2-2; TRBD2 matches at 7 bases. CDR1 is MDHEN, CDR2 SYDVKM, per germline. The junction had 6 bases not matched to a gene; V was cut back by 4 bases and J by 7 bases. CDR3 length: 14 residues. The CDR3 DNA reads as TGTGCCAGCAGTTCCGGGGAGCGGGACGGGGAGCTGTTTTTT. Translating it yields CASSSGERDGELFF. Full variable domain (missing parts from reference TRBV28 and TRBJ2-2): DVKVTQSSRYLVKRTGEKVFLECVQDMDHENMFWYRQDPGLGLRLIYFSYDVKMKEKGDIPEGYSVSREKKERFSLILESASTNQTSMYLCASSSGERDGELFFGEGSRLTVL.

This clonotype was seen many times. The rearrangement uses TRBV5-1 and TRBJ2-3; 9 bases map to TRBD2. V lost 0 bases and J lost 0; bases outside the gene matches: 8. The CDR3 extends over 18 amino acids. Germline V gene sequence: CDR1 SGHRS, CDR2 YFSETQ. Here the CDR3 DNA reads TGCGCCAGCAGCTTGGCCCTATCTAGCGGGGCTAGCACAGATACGCAGTATTTT. The encoded protein is CASSLALSSGASTDTQYF. Full variable domain (outside the CDR3, taken from reference TRBV5-1 and TRBJ2-3): KAGVTQTPRYLIKTRGQQVTLSCSPISGHRSVSWYQQTPGQGLQFLFEYFSETQRNKGNFPGRFSGRQFSNSRSEMNVSTLELGDSALYLCASSLALSSGASTDTQYFGPGTRLTVL.

In regard to this clonotype: This may stem from a read error, because a much larger clone lies one nucleotide away. V gene TRBV28 combines with J gene TRBJ2-1, with D maybe TRBD2 (6 bases). The CDR3 totals 16 residues. Germline loops: CDR1 MDHEN, CDR2 SYDVKM. V lost 4 bases and J lost 3, with 16 bases in between. Written as DNA, the CDR3 is TGTGCCAGCAGTTCCAGCCGGGGGTATGACTACAATGAGCAGTTCTTC. Residues: CASSSSRGYDYNEQFF.

A remark on this clonotype: The likely explanation is a read error, given a far larger clone one base away. This chain uses TRBV6-2 or TRBV6-3 with TRBJ2-7, with a weak D call TRBD1 (5 bases). Trimming took 7 bases from V and 2 from J, leaving 21 bases between them. Germline assignment: CDR1 MNHEY and CDR2 SVGEGT. The CDR3 is 16 amino acids. Written as DNA, the CDR3 is TGTGCCAGCATCCCCGTGGGGCATACTACTGCCTACGAGCAGTACTTC. Protein product: CASIPVGHTTAYEQYF.

Comment on this clonotype: A read error may account for a junction end that differs from germline. V usage is TRBV28 and J usage is TRBJ2-6; D possibly uses TRBD1 or TRBD2 (5 bases each). CDR1 and CDR2 (germline): MDHEN, SYDVKM. The CDR3 is 18 amino acids. The CDR3 loop is CASSFRGVQASWANVLTF. CDR3 nucleotide sequence: TGTGCCAGCAGTTTTCGGGGCGTTCAGGCCTCTTGGGCCAACGTCCTGACTTTC.

There are many counts of this clonotype. This chain joins TRBV7-2 and TRBJ1-2; the D gene is possibly TRBD1 (5 bases). CDR3 length equals 15 residues. V gave up 1 base and J gave up 3 bases, with 12 bases separating them. CDR1 is SGHTA, CDR2 FQGNSA, per germline. The CDR3 loop reads CASSLGVTGDYGYTF. The CDR3 region has the DNA TGTGCCAGCAGCTTAGGCGTGACGGGGGACTATGGCTACACCTTC.

The rearrangement uses TRBV6-1 and TRBJ1-2, with a possible D match to TRBD1 (6 bases). V gave up 6 bases and J gave up 10 bases, with 24 bases separating them. CDR3 length: 15 amino acids. The V gene's germline CDR1 is MNHNS and CDR2 SASEGT. The CDR3 reads CASSPSPVQGGVYTF. The CDR3 DNA sequence: TGTGCCAGCAGCCCCTCTCCGGTACAGGGAGGAGTCTACACCTTC.

This clonotype appeared many times. The chain is built from TRBV15 and TRBJ2-3; D remains ambiguous. The CDR3 spans 15 residues. Deletions cut 5 bases from V and 4 bases from J, with 16 bases between. CDR1 and CDR2 (germline): LNHNV, YYDKDF (reference sequence). The CDR3 nucleotides read TGTGCCACCAGCTACCGGGCCCTTGGGGCAGATACGCAGTATTTT. Amino acid sequence: CATSYRALGADTQYF.

V is TRBV15 and J is TRBJ2-7; D perhaps matches TRBD1 (6 bases). This CDR3 region has 15 residues. Trimming removed 0 bases from V and 1 base from J, with 10 bases in between. In germline, CDR1 is LNHNV, CDR2 YYDKDF (reference sequence). CDR3 DNA: TGTGCCACCAGCAGAGAGCAGGGGTCTTCCTACGAGCAGTACTTC. It yields the protein CATSREQGSSYEQYF.

This clonotype was seen at least ten times. The V gene is TRBV9, the J gene TRBJ2-1; TRBD2 matches at 12 bases. V lost 0 bases, J lost 2 bases, and 12 bases stayed unmatched. The CDR3 covers 20 residues. Germline V gene lookup returns CDR1 SGDLS and CDR2 YYNGEE. CDR3 coding DNA: TGTGCCAGCAGCGTAGCTAGGGGACTAGCGGGCCCAACCACCTACAATGAGCAGTTCTTC. It translates to CASSVARGLAGPTTYNEQFF.

This clonotype showed up many times. The chain uses TRBV10-3 and TRBJ1-1, with 8 bases matching TRBD1. Trimming cost V 3 bases and J 4 bases; bases outside gene matches: 4. Germline values: CDR1 ENHRY, CDR2 SYGVKD. The length of the CDR3 is 14 residues. In DNA, the CDR3 is TGTGCCATCAGTGAATGGACAGGGAGCACTGAAGCTTTCTTT. The encoded protein is CAISEWTGSTEAFF.

This clonotype was counted many times. The chain links TRBV5-1 to TRBJ2-1; possible D gene TRBD2, 6 bases. CDR3 length: 14 amino acids. Germline V CDR1 and CDR2: SGHRS, YFSETQ. V was clipped by 3 bases and J by 7 bases, with 14 bases between them. CDR3: CASSSLGGRNEQFF. CDR3 bases: TGCGCCAGCAGCTCCCTCGGTGGGAGGAATGAGCAGTTCTTC.

This clonotype was detected ten times or more. The V call is TRBV5-5, the J call TRBJ1-2, with D tentatively TRBD1 (6 bases). Germline CDR1 reads SGHKS; CDR2 reads YYEKEE (reference sequence). The germline V and J ends were trimmed by 4 bases and 1 base, with 11 bases remaining between them. This CDR3 comprises 14 residues. CDR3 loop: CASSPHRVNYGYTF. Written as DNA, the CDR3 is TGTGCCAGCAGCCCTCACAGGGTTAACTATGGCTACACCTTC.

This clonotype was observed at least ten times. The V and J genes are TRBV29-1 and TRBJ1-2; 7 bases map to TRBD1. Germline V gene sequence: CDR1 SQVTM, CDR2 ANQGSEA. The CDR3 contains 17 residues. V lost 3 bases to trimming and J lost 8 bases; unmatched junction nucleotides: 21. The CDR3 DNA is TGCAGCGTTGAGCCGGGGACGATCCGGGACAGCCGTCGGGGCTACACCTTC. Translated: CSVEPGTIRDSRRGYTF.

On this clonotype itself: A read error may produce the germline difference seen at one junction end. The J gene is TRBJ2-3, the V gene TRBV7-3; 10 bases match TRBD2. From germline, CDR1 is SGHTA and CDR2 FQGTGA. CDR3 size: 22 residues. CDR3 sequence reads: CASSFSGAKFLAGDNSADMQYF. CDR3 nucleotide sequence: TGTGCCAGCAGCTTTAGTGGGGCAAAGTTTCTAGCGGGAGACAACTCGGCAGATATGCAGTATTTT.